This T cell receptor beta chain was captured by sequencing in a study of blood T cells in healthy people across ages. Whole-study results and caveats: Donor CMV infection status was unknown, possibly confounding age-related changes in expanded clonotypes. PBMCs were not sorted, which prevented a conclusive comparison of naive versus antigen-experienced cells.

CDR3 size: 14 residues. Germline values: CDR1 SEHNR, CDR2 FQNEAQ (reference sequence). J gave up 5 bases and V 3 bases, and 3 bases lay outside the gene matches. Next came a second PCR, run for about 7 to 12 cycles, which used a sample-barcoded 5' primer along with a J-beta primer mix. A tag from a template-switch adaptor with 12 random nucleotides marked each cDNA molecule. Using its own MiXCR run on the 5' RACE reads, TCRdb lists one record per CDR3 protein. Found here are 800,000 to 1,300,000 distinct CDR3 sequences, 20% to 25% of them singletons; the top ten hold approximately 0.71%. Note on this clonotype: Its antigen remains unknown.

This sample also appeared in a second study, on T cells of mothers and their children. That work states: In this cohort, donors were a few healthy Caucasian mothers plus their six children.

The sample was blood. This sequence originates from a girl aged 2 to 10 in good health. The chain combines TRBV7-9 with TRBJ2-5; 10 nucleotides line up with TRBD2. The CDR3 region has the DNA TGTGCCAGCAGCTTTTTTAGCGGGGGGGAGACCCAGTACTTC. This gives the protein CASSFFSGGETQYF. Looking up the rest from reference TRBV7-9 and TRBJ2-5 gives the full variable domain: DTGVSQNPRHKITKRGQNVTFRCDPISEHNRLYWYRQTLGQGPEFLTYFQNEAQLEKSRLLSDRFSAERPKGSFSTLEIQRTEQGDSAMYLCASSFFSGGETQYFGPGTRLLVL.